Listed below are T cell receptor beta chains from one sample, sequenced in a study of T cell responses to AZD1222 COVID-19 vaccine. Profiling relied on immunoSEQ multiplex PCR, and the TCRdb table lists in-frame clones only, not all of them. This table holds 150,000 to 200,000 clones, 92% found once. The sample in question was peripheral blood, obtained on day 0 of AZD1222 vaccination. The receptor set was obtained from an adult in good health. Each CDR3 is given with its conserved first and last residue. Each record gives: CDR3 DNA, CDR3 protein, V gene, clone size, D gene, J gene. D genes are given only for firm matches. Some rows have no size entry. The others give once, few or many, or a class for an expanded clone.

CDR3 DNA: TGTGCCAGCAGCCAAGATCTGGGGGCCGGACAGTACTTC
CDR3 protein: CASSQDLGAGQYF
V gene: TRBV3-1/TRBV3-2
clone size: .
D gene: .
J gene: TRBJ2-7

CDR3 DNA: TGCGCCAGCAGCTCGGGACAGGGGGCTCTTAACTATGGCTACACCTTC
CDR3 protein: CASSSGQGALNYGYTF
V gene: TRBV5-1
clone size: .
D gene: TRBD1
J gene: TRBJ1-2

CDR3 DNA: TGCGCCAGCAGCCAAGATGGGGGACCCCGCAGCACAGATACGCAGTATTTT
CDR3 protein: CASSQDGGPRSTDTQYF
V gene: TRBV4-3
clone size: .
D gene: .
J gene: TRBJ2-3

CDR3 DNA: TGTGCCAGCAGCTGGAGGACTAGCGGGGGGTTAGAGACCCAGTACTTC
CDR3 protein: CASSWRTSGGLETQYF
V gene: TRBV9
clone size: .
D gene: TRBD2
J gene: TRBJ2-5

CDR3 DNA: TGTGCCAGCAGCTTCCAGGAAAGTTACACTGAAGCTTTCTTT
CDR3 protein: CASSFQESYTEAFF
V gene: TRBV3-1/TRBV3-2
clone size: .
D gene: .
J gene: TRBJ1-1

CDR3 DNA: TGTGCCAGCAGCCAACCCCTGCACAGCTCTGGAAACACCATATATTTT
CDR3 protein: CASSQPLHSSGNTIYF
V gene: TRBV3-1/TRBV3-2
clone size: .
D gene: .
J gene: TRBJ1-3

CDR3 DNA: TGTGCCAGCAGCCAAGTCCTGACAGGGGCCACTGAAGCTTTCTTT
CDR3 protein: CASSQVLTGATEAFF
V gene: TRBV14
clone size: once
D gene: TRBD1
J gene: TRBJ1-1

CDR3 DNA: TGTGCCTGGAGTGTCGGGACAGACATAGATACGCAGTATTTT
CDR3 protein: CAWSVGTDIDTQYF
V gene: TRBV30
clone size: .
D gene: TRBD1
J gene: TRBJ2-3

CDR3 DNA: TGTGCCAGCAGCGTAGGGGGGGCCGCAACTAATGAAAAACTGTTTTTT
CDR3 protein: CASSVGGAATNEKLFF
V gene: TRBV9
clone size: .
D gene: .
J gene: TRBJ1-4

CDR3 DNA: TGTGCCAGCAGCCAAGAAGTCGAGGGCCGTGAGCAGTTCTTC
CDR3 protein: CASSQEVEGREQFF
V gene: TRBV4-2
clone size: .
D gene: .
J gene: TRBJ2-1

CDR3 DNA: TGTGCCAGTAGTCCATCCGGGGGGCCCGGAGGTGAAAAACTGTTTTTT
CDR3 protein: CASSPSGGPGGEKLFF
V gene: TRBV19
clone size: .
D gene: .
J gene: TRBJ1-4

CDR3 DNA: TGCGCCAGCAGCTTGGACTACTCTAACAATGAGCAGTTCTTC
CDR3 protein: CASSLDYSNNEQFF
V gene: TRBV5-1
clone size: .
D gene: .
J gene: TRBJ2-1

CDR3 DNA: TGTGCCAGCAGACATAGCGGGGGGTCAGAGACCCAGTACTTC
CDR3 protein: CASRHSGGSETQYF
V gene: TRBV7-8
clone size: .
D gene: TRBD2
J gene: TRBJ2-5

CDR3 DNA: TGTGCCAGCAGCCCAAGGACAGGAGCCTACAATGAGCAGTTCTTC
CDR3 protein: CASSPRTGAYNEQFF
V gene: TRBV11-2
clone size: .
D gene: TRBD1
J gene: TRBJ2-1

CDR3 DNA: TGTGCCAGCAGCCAGGACAGCCTCGGATTGAACACTGAAGCTTTCTTT
CDR3 protein: CASSQDSLGLNTEAFF
V gene: TRBV5-4
clone size: .
D gene: .
J gene: TRBJ1-1

CDR3 DNA: TGTGCCAGCAGCTTATGGGGACATGGGATCGGGGAGCTGTTTTTT
CDR3 protein: CASSLWGHGIGELFF
V gene: TRBV7-9
clone size: .
D gene: .
J gene: TRBJ2-2

CDR3 DNA: TGTGCCAGCAGCCAAGTTCGGGGGAGGAGTGAAGCTTTCTTT
CDR3 protein: CASSQVRGRSEAFF
V gene: TRBV4-2
clone size: .
D gene: .
J gene: TRBJ1-1

CDR3 DNA: TGTGCCAGCAGTTACGAAGGGAGAGGGGAGCAGTTCTTC
CDR3 protein: CASSYEGRGEQFF
V gene: TRBV6-5
clone size: .
D gene: .
J gene: TRBJ2-1

CDR3 DNA: TGTGCCAGCACCCACAACAGGGTTAGCAATCAGCCCCAGCATTTT
CDR3 protein: CASTHNRVSNQPQHF
V gene: TRBV6-5
clone size: .
D gene: .
J gene: TRBJ1-5

CDR3 DNA: TGTGCCAGCACTGCGTCCAGCTCCTACGAGCAGTACTTC
CDR3 protein: CASTASSSYEQYF
V gene: TRBV6-5
clone size: .
D gene: .
J gene: TRBJ2-7

CDR3 DNA: TGTGCCAGCACACAGGACAGGCTAAAGAACACCGGGGAGCTGTTTTTT
CDR3 protein: CASTQDRLKNTGELFF
V gene: TRBV3-1/TRBV3-2
clone size: .
D gene: TRBD1
J gene: TRBJ2-2

CDR3 DNA: TGTGCCAGCTCCCCCCTTTTAGCGGGAGCGGACACTGAAGCTTTCTTT
CDR3 protein: CASSPLLAGADTEAFF
V gene: TRBV18
clone size: .
D gene: .
J gene: TRBJ1-1

CDR3 DNA: TGTGCCAGCAGCAAAGCGTGGAGGGGCGCCGGGCTCCGAGAGACCCAGTACTTC
CDR3 protein: CASSKAWRGAGLRETQYF
V gene: TRBV21-1
clone size: .
D gene: .
J gene: TRBJ2-5

CDR3 DNA: TGTGCCAGCAGAACAATACAGGGTAGCAATCAGCCCCAGCATTTT
CDR3 protein: CASRTIQGSNQPQHF
V gene: TRBV28
clone size: .
D gene: .
J gene: TRBJ1-5

CDR3 DNA: TGTGCCAGCTCACCCGGGGTAGGTTTAGGATCACCCCTCCACTTT
CDR3 protein: CASSPGVGLGSPLHF
V gene: TRBV18
clone size: .
D gene: .
J gene: TRBJ1-6

CDR3 DNA: TGTGCCAGCAGCCAAGAAGGGGCCAGTAGGGGCTCTGGCTATGGCTACACCTTC
CDR3 protein: CASSQEGASRGSGYGYTF
V gene: TRBV3-1/TRBV3-2
clone size: .
D gene: .
J gene: TRBJ1-2

CDR3 DNA: TGTGCCAGCTCACAAACCGGACAGGGGACCCGTGAAGCTTTCTTT
CDR3 protein: CASSQTGQGTREAFF
V gene: TRBV18
clone size: .
D gene: TRBD1
J gene: TRBJ1-1

CDR3 DNA: TGTGCCAGCAGAGGATCGGGACAGGGTAATGAAAAACTGTTTTTT
CDR3 protein: CASRGSGQGNEKLFF
V gene: TRBV7-2
clone size: once
D gene: TRBD1
J gene: TRBJ1-4

CDR3 DNA: TGTGCCAGCAGTGGGGAGGGGGGCACAGATACGCAGTATTTT
CDR3 protein: CASSGEGGTDTQYF
V gene: TRBV2
clone size: few
D gene: .
J gene: TRBJ2-3

CDR3 DNA: TGTGCCAGCAGCCAAGATGGAACTACCCGGCCGGGCGAAAAACTGTTTTTT
CDR3 protein: CASSQDGTTRPGEKLFF
V gene: TRBV3-1/TRBV3-2
clone size: .
D gene: .
J gene: TRBJ1-4

CDR3 DNA: TGTGCCATCTCCCGGGCTGAACAGAGCAATCAGCCCCAGCATTTT
CDR3 protein: CAISRAEQSNQPQHF
V gene: TRBV10-3
clone size: few
D gene: .
J gene: TRBJ1-5

CDR3 DNA: TGTGCCAGCATAGGGGGGGCTTCAGAAGCCTTCTTT
CDR3 protein: CASIGGASEAFF
V gene: TRBV28
clone size: .
D gene: .
J gene: TRBJ1-1

CDR3 DNA: TGTGCCAGCAGCTCAGGGACTGATCAGCCCCAGCATTTT
CDR3 protein: CASSSGTDQPQHF
V gene: TRBV11-2
clone size: .
D gene: .
J gene: TRBJ1-5

CDR3 DNA: TGTGCCAGTAGTAGCCAACAGGGTAGGGGCTATGGCTACACCTTC
CDR3 protein: CASSSQQGRGYGYTF
V gene: TRBV19
clone size: .
D gene: .
J gene: TRBJ1-2

CDR3 DNA: TGTGCCAGCAACCCGGACACCTTAGCCAAAAACATTCAGTACTTC
CDR3 protein: CASNPDTLAKNIQYF
V gene: TRBV7-9
clone size: .
D gene: .
J gene: TRBJ2-4

CDR3 DNA: TGTGCCAGCCTTATTTGGGTATCAGGGAACACTGAAGCTTTCTTT
CDR3 protein: CASLIWVSGNTEAFF
V gene: TRBV19
clone size: once
D gene: .
J gene: TRBJ1-1

CDR3 DNA: TGTGCCATCAGTGAGGGTGGTCAGGGACGTGGCACTGAAGCTTTCTTT
CDR3 protein: CAISEGGQGRGTEAFF
V gene: TRBV10-3
clone size: .
D gene: .
J gene: TRBJ1-1

CDR3 DNA: TGTGCCAGCAGTTCCCGGACCGGGGGTCGTGAGCAGTTCTTC
CDR3 protein: CASSSRTGGREQFF
V gene: TRBV6-5
clone size: .
D gene: .
J gene: TRBJ2-1

CDR3 DNA: TGTGCCAGCTCACCGACAGGGGGAAGCAATCAGCCCCAGCATTTT
CDR3 protein: CASSPTGGSNQPQHF
V gene: TRBV18
clone size: .
D gene: TRBD1
J gene: TRBJ1-5

CDR3 DNA: TGTGCCAGCAGTTACCGTCGGGGGGCGACTGAAGCTTTCTTT
CDR3 protein: CASSYRRGATEAFF
V gene: TRBV6-2/TRBV6-3
clone size: .
D gene: .
J gene: TRBJ1-1

CDR3 DNA: TGTGCCAGCAGAGGGGGCGGGGGCACTGAAGCTTTCTTT
CDR3 protein: CASRGGGGTEAFF
V gene: TRBV27
clone size: .
D gene: TRBD1
J gene: TRBJ1-1

CDR3 DNA: TGTGCCAGCAGCTATACAGGGAGCGATGAAAAACTGTTTTTT
CDR3 protein: CASSYTGSDEKLFF
V gene: TRBV7-9
clone size: .
D gene: .
J gene: TRBJ1-4

CDR3 DNA: TGTGCCAGCAGTGAGGGACAGGGATGGTGGGAGCAGTACTTC
CDR3 protein: CASSEGQGWWEQYF
V gene: TRBV6-1
clone size: .
D gene: TRBD1
J gene: TRBJ2-7

CDR3 DNA: TGCGCCAGCAGCTTGGACAGGGGCGCGAACACTGAAGCTTTCTTT
CDR3 protein: CASSLDRGANTEAFF
V gene: TRBV5-1
clone size: .
D gene: TRBD1
J gene: TRBJ1-1